These 19 T cell receptor beta chains share one sample of origin, sequenced in a study of shared clonotypes between healthy human individuals. Clones were sequenced by immunoSEQ multiplex PCR, and TCRdb holds only the in-frame ones, with some missing. The sample has approximately 640,000 clones, around 72% seen once. Sequencing input: memory CD4+ T cells sorted from blood. As for subset: CD45RA-negative fraction. The receptors were gathered from a woman in her thirties in good health.

The rearrangement joins TRBV27 to TRBJ2-7; 11 bases are a match to TRBD2. CDR1 is MNHEY and CDR2 is SMNVEV in the germline V gene (reference sequence). V shed 7 bases and J 4 bases; nucleotides not matched to a gene: 12. The CDR3 runs to 16 residues. In DNA form, the CDR3 reads TGTGCCAGCATCGAATTCGGGACTAGCGGTCCTTACGAGCAGTACTTC. Translation: CASIEFGTSGPYEQYF.

The rearrangement uses TRBV2 and TRBJ2-3; the D gene is possibly TRBD2 (6 bases). Germline V lookup: CDR1 SNHLY, CDR2 FYNNEI. The CDR3 is 15 residues long. V was trimmed by 9 bases and J by 0 bases, leaving 16 bases between them. The CDR3 DNA follows: TGTGCCAGTACCAGTAGCGGAACTAGCACAGATACGCAGTATTTT. Encoded protein: CASTSSGTSTDTQYF.

This chain uses TRBV10-1 with TRBJ2-3; 10 nucleotides match TRBD1. Trimming cost V 2 bases and J 6 bases; bases outside gene matches: 5. CDR3 length: 15 residues. The germline V gene encodes CDR1 WNHNN and CDR2 SYGVQD (reference sequence). The CDR3 region is CASSEGGQGLDTQYF. As DNA, the CDR3 is TGCGCCAGCAGTGAGGGGGGACAGGGGTTGGATACGCAGTATTTT.

The chain uses TRBV19 and TRBJ1-5; D gene uncertain. The CDR3 totals 16 residues. The V gene lost 6 bases and the J gene lost 3 bases, with 18 bases spanning the gap. In germline, CDR1 is LNHDA, CDR2 SQIVND (reference sequence). CDR3 residues: CASRTQPGPVNQPQHF. As DNA, the CDR3 is TGTGCCAGTAGAACACAGCCTGGACCCGTCAATCAGCCCCAGCATTTT. The complete variable domain, with remaining parts taken from reference TRBV19 and TRBJ1-5, reads DGGITQSPKYLFRKEGQNVTLSCEQNLNHDAMYWYRQDPGQGLRLIYYSQIVNDFQKGDIAEGYSVSREKKESFPLTVTSAQKNPTAFYLCASRTQPGPVNQPQHFGDGTRLSIL.

The V and J genes are TRBV14 and TRBJ1-3, with D possibly TRBD1 on 6 matching bases. The CDR3 extends over 17 amino acids. The V end lost 1 base, the J end lost 0 bases, and 13 bases lay between the germline ends. Germline values: CDR1 SGHDN, CDR2 FVKESK. CDR3 protein: CASSQVAGDVSGNTIYF. The DNA for the CDR3 is TGTGCCAGCAGCCAAGTTGCAGGGGACGTCTCTGGAAACACCATATATTTT.

The chain is built from TRBV14 and TRBJ2-1, with a weak D call TRBD1 (8 bases). CDR3 length: 21 residues. The germline gives CDR1 SGHDN, CDR2 FVKESK. Trimming removed 0 bases at V and 1 base at J, with 25 bases between. The CDR3 nucleotides are TGTGCCAGCAGCCAAGAATCGAGGACAGGGTCTAGCGGACGTTCCTACAATGAGCAGTTCTTC. Translating gives CASSQESRTGSSGRSYNEQFF.

This clone was recorded a few times. The rearrangement joins TRBV4-2 to TRBJ2-2; D is unresolved. The CDR3 extends over 15 amino acids. Germline loops: CDR1 LGHNA, CDR2 YNFKEQ. Trimming stripped 4 bases from V and 6 bases from J, with 15 bases between. The CDR3 is CASSRADPRAGELFF. In DNA, the CDR3 is TGTGCCAGCAGCCGGGCGGACCCCCGAGCCGGGGAGCTGTTTTTT.

The chain links TRBV7-2 to TRBJ2-1; D is possibly TRBD2 (6 bases). The V gene lost 1 base and the J gene lost 6 bases, with 13 bases spanning the gap. The CDR3 contains 15 residues. Germline assignment: CDR1 SGHTA and CDR2 FQGNSA. The CDR3 DNA sequence: TGTGCCAGCAGCTTAGGCGGACTAACCTTCAATGAGCAGTTCTTC. It codes for CASSLGGLTFNEQFF.

The rearrangement links TRBV4-1 to TRBJ2-7, with D uncertain. This CDR3 spans 15 amino acids. Trimming took 6 bases from V and 3 from J, leaving 18 bases between them. CDR1 is MGHRA, CDR2 YSYEKL, per germline. CDR3: CASSLSGSDDYEQYF. The DNA of the CDR3 is TGCGCCAGCAGTCTAAGTGGGTCCGACGACTACGAGCAGTACTTC.

The chain joins TRBV10-1 to TRBJ2-1; 13 positions match TRBD2. J gave up 6 bases and V 5 bases, and 4 bases lay outside the gene matches. Germline CDR1 and CDR2: WNHNN and SYGVQD (reference sequence). The CDR3 runs to 15 residues. The CDR3 loop reads CASSTGTSGTNEQFF. The CDR3 nucleotides read TGCGCCAGCAGTACCGGGACTAGCGGGACCAATGAGCAGTTCTTC.

The genes are TRBV11-2 and TRBJ2-7; the D is unclear. The CDR3 is made up of 14 amino acids. The ends were cut back, 1 base at V and 2 bases at J, with 9 bases in the middle. The germline V gene encodes CDR1 SGHAT and CDR2 FQNNGV. In nucleotides, the CDR3 is TGTGCCAGCAGCTTAGTCCAGGAGACCTACGAGCAGTACTTC. It specifies CASSLVQETYEQYF.

The chain joins TRBV28 to TRBJ1-5, with TRBD1 identical over 12 bases. This CDR3 has 15 amino acids. V trimming: 2 bases; J trimming: 6 bases; junction bases outside the gene matches: 2. Germline CDR1 MDHEN, CDR2 SYDVKM. For the CDR3, the DNA is TGTGCCAGCAGTTTAGGGACAGGGGGCCTTCAGCCCCAGCATTTT. It codes for CASSLGTGGLQPQHF.

The chain couples TRBV2 to TRBJ2-3; tentative D call: TRBD2 (5 bases). V was cut by 4 bases and J by 0 bases, with 23 bases left in between. Germline CDR1 SNHLY, CDR2 FYNNEI. The CDR3 runs to 19 residues. The CDR3 here is CASSAKRGFIGDSTDTQYF. The CDR3 nucleotides read TGTGCCAGCAGTGCCAAAAGAGGATTTATCGGGGATAGCACAGATACGCAGTATTTT.

This chain joins TRBV7-2 and TRBJ2-2; 7 bases align to TRBD1. CDR1 is SGHTA and CDR2 is FQGNSA in the germline V gene. The CDR3 covers 15 residues. V lost 4 bases and J lost 6; bases outside the gene matches: 8. The CDR3 DNA sequence: TGTGCCAGCAGCTATCTTTCAGGGGGAGCCGGGGAGCTGTTTTTT. This encodes CASSYLSGGAGELFF.

This clone appeared many times. V usage is TRBV10-2 and J usage is TRBJ2-1; D is undetermined. The ends were cut back, 4 bases at V and 0 bases at J, with 13 bases in the middle. CDR3 length: 16 amino acids. Germline loops: CDR1 WSHSY, CDR2 SAAADI. The CDR3 sequence is CASSVHPESSYNEQFF. The CDR3 DNA reads TGCGCCAGCAGTGTCCATCCGGAAAGCTCCTACAATGAGCAGTTCTTC.

V is TRBV29-1 and J is TRBJ2-7; TRBD1 matches 9 bases. The germline V gene encodes CDR1 SQVTM and CDR2 ANQGSEA. After removal of 4 bases from V and 6 bases from J, the junction contained 7 bases not matched to a gene. This CDR3 is built from 13 residues. The DNA for the CDR3 is TGCAGCGTTGCAACAGGGGGCGAAGGCGAGCAGTACTTC. Translated: CSVATGGEGEQYF.

The chain employs TRBV28 and TRBJ2-3, with D perhaps TRBD2 (6 bases). The germline gives CDR1 MDHEN, CDR2 SYDVKM. The CDR3 is made up of 15 amino acids. The V end lost 0 bases, the J end lost 6 bases, and 13 bases lay between the germline ends. This CDR3 is CASSLWEGATDTQYF. CDR3 DNA sequence: TGTGCCAGCAGTTTATGGGAGGGAGCAACCGATACGCAGTATTTT.

DNA for the CDR3: TGTGCCAGCAGTACTAGCGGGAGACCGAATACGCAGTATTTT. This codes for CASSTSGRPNTQYF. The chain has TRBV6-5 and TRBJ2-3; TRBD2 matches at 11 bases. Germline V lookup: CDR1 MNHEY, CDR2 SVGAGI. The V segment lost 5 bases and the J segment 7 bases; nucleotides outside the gene matches: 5. CDR3 length: 14 amino acids.

This clone appeared a single time. V usage is TRBV2 and J usage is TRBJ2-7; 7 nucleotides line up with TRBD2. Germline CDR1 reads SNHLY; CDR2 reads FYNNEI. Trimming cost V 11 bases and J 2 bases; bases outside gene matches: 9. This CDR3 is 13 amino acids long. Written as DNA, the CDR3 is TGTGCCTCCCGGTCCGGGAGGACCTACGAGCAGTACTTC. Translated, it gives CASRSGRTYEQYF. The complete variable domain, with remaining parts taken from reference TRBV2 and TRBJ2-7, reads EPEVTQTPSHQVTQMGQEVILRCVPISNHLYFYWYRQILGQKVEFLVSFYNNEISEKSEIFDDQFSVERPDGSNFTLKIRSTKLEDSAMYFCASRSGRTYEQYFGPGTRLTVT.